Below, 17 T cell receptor beta chains from the same sample are listed, as sequenced in a study of T cell responses to AZD1222 COVID-19 vaccine. TCRdb's table, derived via immunoSEQ multiplex PCR, lists solely in-frame clones and lacks some. Among about 83,000 clones listed, 86% were seen once. This specimen consisted of peripheral blood, obtained on day 0 of AZD1222 vaccination. The receptors derive from an adult in good health.

The J gene is TRBJ2-3, the V gene TRBV2; 7 nucleotides line up with TRBD1. CDR1 and CDR2 from the germline V gene are SNHLY and FYNNEI. With 8 bases clipped from V and 0 bases from J, the junction kept 11 bases outside the gene matches. The CDR3 totals 16 residues. DNA for the CDR3: TGTGCCAGCGCCTTTGACAGGGAGACTAGCACAGATACGCAGTATTTT. This encodes CASAFDRETSTDTQYF.

This clone was found a few times. The V gene is TRBV11-2, the J gene TRBJ2-1, with 9 bases lining up with TRBD1. Germline values: CDR1 SGHAT, CDR2 FQNNGV. Trimming took 7 bases from V and 7 from J; bases not matched to a gene: 11. The CDR3 is 15 residues long. CDR3: CASTLTGGPRNEQFF. Written as DNA, the CDR3 is TGTGCCAGCACCCTTACAGGGGGCCCGCGGAATGAGCAGTTCTTC.

This chain uses TRBV6-1 with TRBJ1-1; D ambiguous. CDR1 MNHNS and CDR2 SASEGT come from the germline V gene. Between the trimmed V and J ends, which lost 2 bases and 8 bases, there was a span of 6 bases. There are 11 residues in the CDR3. In nucleotides, the CDR3 is TGTGCCAGCAGTGAACTCAGAGAAGCTTTCTTT. Translating it yields CASSELREAFF.

V usage is TRBV6-4 and J usage is TRBJ1-2; 8 nucleotides match TRBD1. This CDR3 contains 15 residues. J lost 7 bases, V lost 3 bases, and 10 bases had no gene match. Germline CDR1 MRHNA, CDR2 SNTAGT. The CDR3 coding sequence is TGTGCCAGCAGTGATCTCCCCGACAGGGGTGGTGGCTACACCTTC. Translating it yields CASSDLPDRGGGYTF.

The gene calls are TRBV2 and TRBJ2-3; TRBD2 aligns across 7 bases. J gave up 1 base and V 6 bases, and 13 bases lay outside the gene matches. Per germline, CDR1 SNHLY and CDR2 FYNNEI. This CDR3 is built from 17 residues. The CDR3 sequence: CASRTGTTFSRTDTQYF. The CDR3 DNA follows: TGTGCCAGCAGAACCGGGACTACTTTTTCCCGCACAGATACGCAGTATTTT.

The CDR3, as DNA: TGCGCCAGCAGCCACGTAACAGGGTCTGGAGGCTACACCTTC. Amino acids: CASSHVTGSGGYTF. The chain has TRBV4-1 and TRBJ1-2; a weak D match, TRBD1 (6 bases). This CDR3 is built from 14 residues. Germline V gene data show CDR1 as MGHRA and CDR2 as YSYEKL. Trimming took off 3 bases at V and 8 bases at J, with 16 bases between the two ends.

This clone was found a few times. This chain links TRBV7-9 with TRBJ2-7; 7 nucleotides align to TRBD2. The germline gives CDR1 SEHNR, CDR2 FQNEAQ (reference sequence). V lost 5 bases to trimming and J lost 3 bases; unmatched junction nucleotides: 1. This CDR3 is built from 12 residues. The CDR3, as DNA: TGTGCCAGCAGCCCTAGCGGCTACGAGCAGTACTTC. Its protein product is CASSPSGYEQYF.

This chain connects TRBV4-3 to TRBJ1-3, with D tentatively TRBD1 (5 bases). Germline assignment: CDR1 LGHNA and CDR2 YSLEER. V lost 5 bases and J lost 6, with 14 bases in between. The CDR3 runs 14 residues. CDR3 in amino acids: CASSEKRGANTIYF. CDR3 in DNA: TGCGCCAGCAGCGAGAAAAGGGGCGCAAACACCATATATTTT.

This clone occurred a few times. V and J are TRBV7-2 and TRBJ1-1, with a weak D call TRBD1 (5 bases). CDR1 and CDR2 from the germline V gene are SGHTA and FQGNSA. With 7 bases removed from V and 5 bases from J, the gap between germline ends came to 23 bases. This CDR3 has 16 amino acids. Here the CDR3 DNA reads TGTGCCAGCACCCTTAGTTTTGGATGGGAGGGGACTGAAGCTTTCTTT. Its translation is CASTLSFGWEGTEAFF.

The chain employs TRBV11-2 and TRBJ2-1, with D possibly matching TRBD1 (5 bases). The CDR3 loop spans 16 amino acids. Between the trimmed V and J ends, which lost 2 bases and 4 bases, there was a span of 15 bases. Germline CDR1 is SGHAT and CDR2 is FQNNGV. CDR3 sequence: CASSLIAQGKYNEQFF. The CDR3, as DNA: TGTGCCAGCAGCTTAATCGCCCAGGGCAAATACAATGAGCAGTTCTTC. Full variable domain (missing parts from reference TRBV11-2 and TRBJ2-1): EAGVAQSPRYKIIEKRQSVAFWCNPISGHATLYWYQQILGQGPKLLIQFQNNGVVDDSQLPKDRFSAERLKGVDSTLKIQPAKLEDSAVYLCASSLIAQGKYNEQFFGPGTRLTVL.

The CDR3 DNA reads as TGTGCCAGCAGCTTGTCCGGGACAGGGACCAATCAGCCCCAGCATTTT. Its translation: CASSLSGTGTNQPQHF. The chain recombines TRBV5-6 with TRBJ1-5, with 9 nucleotides matching TRBD1. In germline, CDR1 is SGHDT, CDR2 YYEEEE. With V trimmed by 1 base and J by 3 bases, 5 bases remained unmatched. The CDR3 totals 16 residues. Filled out from reference TRBV5-6 and TRBJ1-5, the complete variable domain reads DAGVTQSPTHLIKTRGQQVTLRCSPKSGHDTVSWYQQALGQGPQFIFQYYEEEERQRGNFPDRFSGHQFPNYSSELNVNALLLGDSALYLCASSLSGTGTNQPQHFGDGTRLSIL.

This chain connects TRBV9 to TRBJ1-2, with D unresolved. Germline values: CDR1 SGDLS, CDR2 YYNGEE. This CDR3 has 15 amino acids. Trimming removed 0 bases at V and 4 bases at J, with 13 bases between. The CDR3 here is CASSVASTAPYGYTF. For the CDR3, the DNA is TGTGCCAGCAGCGTAGCTAGTACGGCCCCCTATGGCTACACCTTC.

The chain is built from TRBV7-9 and TRBJ1-6; D uncertain. The CDR3 runs 13 residues. Germline CDR1 reads SEHNR; CDR2 reads FQNEAQ (reference sequence). Trimming removed 3 bases from V and 10 bases from J, with 10 bases in between. CDR3 in DNA: TGTGCCAGCAGCTTGGAGGGAGAATCACCCCTCCACTTT. Its translation: CASSLEGESPLHF. Looking up the rest from reference TRBV7-9 and TRBJ1-6 gives the full variable domain: DTGVSQNPRHKITKRGQNVTFRCDPISEHNRLYWYRQTLGQGPEFLTYFQNEAQLEKSRLLSDRFSAERPKGSFSTLEIQRTEQGDSAMYLCASSLEGESPLHFGNGTRLTVT.

CDR3 sequence (DNA): TGTGCCACCAGTGTCGGGTCAGGGGAATTCTCTGGAAACACCATATATTTT. It specifies CATSVGSGEFSGNTIYF. V and J are TRBV24-1 and TRBJ1-3, with TRBD1 as a possible D gene (6 bases). Trimming removed 5 bases from V and 0 bases from J, with 16 bases in between. This CDR3 is 17 amino acids long. CDR1 KGHDR and CDR2 SFDVKD come from the germline V gene.

The rearrangement uses TRBV13 and TRBJ2-7; 15 bases agree with TRBD2. The CDR3 extends over 16 amino acids. Trimming took 5 bases from V and 2 from J; bases not matched to a gene: 4. CDR1 PRHDT and CDR2 FYEKMQ come from the germline V gene (reference sequence). CDR3 sequence: CASSLGLAGGAYEQYF. The CDR3 bases are TGTGCCAGCAGCCTCGGACTAGCGGGAGGGGCCTACGAGCAGTACTTC.

The CDR3, as DNA: TGTGCCAGCAGCTTTTGGGGGGGCTCAGCTTTCTTT. This encodes CASSFWGGSAFF. The chain has TRBV11-2 and TRBJ1-1, with D possibly TRBD1 on 6 matching bases. Trimming took 3 bases from V and 10 from J, leaving 12 bases between them. Per the germline V gene, CDR1 is SGHAT and CDR2 is FQNNGV. The CDR3 consists of 12 residues.

The J gene is TRBJ1-4, the V gene TRBV18; the D is unclear. Germline loops: CDR1 KGHSH, CDR2 LQKENI. This CDR3 has 12 residues. The V and J ends lost 2 bases and 5 bases respectively, with 3 bases between them. The CDR3 loop is CASSPGNEKLFF. In DNA form, the CDR3 reads TGTGCCAGCTCACCAGGAAATGAAAAACTGTTTTTT.